This T cell receptor beta chain was sequenced during a study of cytomegalovirus exposure and HLA in healthy donors. Germline V gives CDR1 SGDLS, CDR2 YYNGEE. After removal of 5 bases from V and 4 bases from J, the junction contained 4 bases not matched to a gene. The length of the CDR3 is 14 residues. Use of 60 Vbeta and 13 Jbeta primers characterized the PCR. The repertoire was sequenced with immunoSEQ multiplex PCR; TCRdb's copy has only in-frame clones and lacks some. The sample holds approximately 78,000 clones; approximately 84% are singletons and the top ten take roughly 2.3%. Sequenced sample: PBMCs. The TCR was taken from a woman between 50 and 59 years old in good health and CMV-seronegative. This chain connects TRBV9 to TRBJ1-2, with TRBD1 matching 11 bases. CDR3 DNA sequence: TGTGCCAGCAGGGGAGGGACAGGGGGCTATGGCTACACCTTC. Its protein is CASRGGTGGYGYTF.